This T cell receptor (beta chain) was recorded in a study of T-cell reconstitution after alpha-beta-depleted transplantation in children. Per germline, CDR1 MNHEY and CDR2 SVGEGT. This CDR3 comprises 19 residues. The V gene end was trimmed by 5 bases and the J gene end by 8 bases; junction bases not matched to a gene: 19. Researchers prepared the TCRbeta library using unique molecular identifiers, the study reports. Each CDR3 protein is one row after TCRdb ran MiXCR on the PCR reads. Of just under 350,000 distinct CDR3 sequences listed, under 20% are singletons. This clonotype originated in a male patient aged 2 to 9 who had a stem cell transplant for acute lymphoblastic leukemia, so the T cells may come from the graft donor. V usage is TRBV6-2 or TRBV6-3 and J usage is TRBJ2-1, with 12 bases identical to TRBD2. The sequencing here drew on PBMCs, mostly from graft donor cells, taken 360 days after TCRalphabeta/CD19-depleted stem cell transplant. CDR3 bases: TGTGCCAGCAGTATACAGGGTAGGGGACTAGCGGGTCGAGGGGATGAGCAGTTCTTC. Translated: CASSIQGRGLAGRGDEQFF.